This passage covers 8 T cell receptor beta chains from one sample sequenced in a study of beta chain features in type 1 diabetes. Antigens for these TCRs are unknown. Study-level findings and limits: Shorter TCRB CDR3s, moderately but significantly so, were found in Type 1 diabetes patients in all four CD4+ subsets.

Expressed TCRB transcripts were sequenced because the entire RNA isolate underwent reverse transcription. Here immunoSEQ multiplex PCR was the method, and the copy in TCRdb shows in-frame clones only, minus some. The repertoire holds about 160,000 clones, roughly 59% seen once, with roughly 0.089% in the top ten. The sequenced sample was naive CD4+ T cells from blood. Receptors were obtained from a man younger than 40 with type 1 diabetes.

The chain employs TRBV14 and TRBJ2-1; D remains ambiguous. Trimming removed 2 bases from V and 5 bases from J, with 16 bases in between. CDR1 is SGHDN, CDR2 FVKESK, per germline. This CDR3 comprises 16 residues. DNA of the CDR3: TGTGCCAGCAGCCAAATCCTCATTGTCCCGGACAATGAGCAGTTCTTC. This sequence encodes CASSQILIVPDNEQFF.

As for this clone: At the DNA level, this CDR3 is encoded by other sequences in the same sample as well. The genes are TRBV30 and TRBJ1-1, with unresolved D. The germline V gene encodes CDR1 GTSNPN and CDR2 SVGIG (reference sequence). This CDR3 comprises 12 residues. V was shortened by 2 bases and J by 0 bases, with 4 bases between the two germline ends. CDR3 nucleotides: TGTGCCTGGAGTCGGATGAACACTGAAGCTTTCTTT. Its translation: CAWSRMNTEAFF.

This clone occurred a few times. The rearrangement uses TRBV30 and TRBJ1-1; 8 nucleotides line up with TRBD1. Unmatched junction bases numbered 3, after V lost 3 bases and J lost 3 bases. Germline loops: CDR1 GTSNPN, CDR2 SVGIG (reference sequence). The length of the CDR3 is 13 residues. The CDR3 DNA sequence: TGTGCCTGGAGCGGACAGGGATACACTGAAGCTTTCTTT. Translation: CAWSGQGYTEAFF. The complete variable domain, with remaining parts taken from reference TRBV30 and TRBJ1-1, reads SQTIHQWPATLVQPVGSPLSLECTVEGTSNPNLYWYRQAAGRGLQLLFYSVGIGQISSEVPQNLSASRPQDRQFILSSKKLLLSDSGFYLCAWSGQGYTEAFFGQGTRLTVV.

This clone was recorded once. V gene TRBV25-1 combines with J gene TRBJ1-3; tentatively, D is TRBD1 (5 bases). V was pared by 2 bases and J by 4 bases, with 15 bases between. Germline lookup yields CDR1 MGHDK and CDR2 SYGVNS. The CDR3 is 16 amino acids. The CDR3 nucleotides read TGTGCCAGCAGTGAAGGATGGGGGGTAGAAGGAAACACCATATATTTT. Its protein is CASSEGWGVEGNTIYF.

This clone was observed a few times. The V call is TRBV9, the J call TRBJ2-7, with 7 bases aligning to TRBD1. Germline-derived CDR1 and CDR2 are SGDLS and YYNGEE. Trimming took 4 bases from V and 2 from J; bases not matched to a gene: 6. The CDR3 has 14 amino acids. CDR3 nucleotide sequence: TGTGCCAGCAGCCCTGAGGACAGGACCTACGAGCAGTACTTC. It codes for CASSPEDRTYEQYF.

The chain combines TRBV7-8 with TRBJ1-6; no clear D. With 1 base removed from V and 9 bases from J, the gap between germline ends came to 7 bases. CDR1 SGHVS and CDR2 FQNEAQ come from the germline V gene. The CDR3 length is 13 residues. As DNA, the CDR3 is TGTGCCAGCAGCTTAGATACGGGTTCACCCCTCCACTTT. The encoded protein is CASSLDTGSPLHF.

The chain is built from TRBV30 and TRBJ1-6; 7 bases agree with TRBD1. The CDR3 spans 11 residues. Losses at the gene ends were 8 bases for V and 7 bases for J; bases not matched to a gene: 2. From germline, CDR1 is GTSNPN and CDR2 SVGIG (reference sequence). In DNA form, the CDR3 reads TGTGCCGTACAGGGGAATTCACCCCTCCACTTT. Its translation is CAVQGNSPLHF.

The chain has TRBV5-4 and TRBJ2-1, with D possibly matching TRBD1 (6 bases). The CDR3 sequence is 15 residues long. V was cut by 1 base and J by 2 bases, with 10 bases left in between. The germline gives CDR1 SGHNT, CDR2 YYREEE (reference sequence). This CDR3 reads CASSLPGVAYNEQFF. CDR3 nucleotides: TGTGCCAGCAGCTTGCCAGGGGTTGCCTACAATGAGCAGTTCTTC.